Listed below are T cell receptor beta chains from one sample, sequenced in a study of beta chain features in type 1 diabetes. Assay used: immunoSEQ multiplex PCR; TCRdb lists only in-frame clones, some missing. Of almost 350,000 clones in the sample, 6.5% to 10% were seen once. Sequenced sample: central memory CD4+ T cells from blood. The receptors here all came from a young woman in good health. CDR3s include the opening cysteine and the closing phenylalanine or tryptophan. D genes are given only for firm matches. Only some rows state a clone size, as once, few, many or a class for expanded clones.

D | J | V | size | CDR3 | DNA
- | TRBJ2-7 | TRBV15 | few | CATSRDSGPYEQYF | TGTGCCACCAGCAGAGATAGCGGTCCCTACGAGCAGTACTTC
- | TRBJ1-5 | TRBV19 | - | CASRSGQSVNQPQHF | TGTGCCAGTAGGAGTGGACAGTCCGTAAATCAGCCCCAGCATTTT
- | TRBJ1-4 | TRBV2 | many | CASTASLSNEKLFF | TGTGCCAGCACCGCCAGTCTATCTAATGAAAAACTGTTTTTT
TRBD2 | TRBJ2-2 | TRBV6-5 | - | CASSYDTSGNTGELFF | TGTGCCAGCAGTTACGACACTAGCGGCAACACCGGGGAGCTGTTTTTT
- | TRBJ2-1 | TRBV4-3 | - | CASSQTPPWGGIALVEQFF | TGCGCCAGCAGCCAAACCCCCCCTTGGGGCGGCATAGCCTTGGTGGAGCAGTTCTTC
TRBD2 | TRBJ2-2 | TRBV9 | - | CASSLLAGANTGELFF | TGTGCCAGCAGCCTACTAGCGGGCGCGAACACCGGGGAGCTGTTTTTT
- | TRBJ2-7 | TRBV18 | few | CASSEGASYEQYF | TGTGCCAGCTCGGAGGGGGCATCGTACGAGCAGTACTTC
TRBD2 | TRBJ2-3 | TRBV15 | - | CATSRGLAVSTDTQYF | TGTGCCACCAGCAGAGGACTAGCGGTCTCCACAGATACGCAGTATTTT
- | TRBJ1-2 | TRBV19 | many | CASSSVLYGYTF | TGTGCCAGTAGTTCCGTATTGTACGGCTACACCTTC
- | TRBJ2-2 | TRBV9 | - | CASSVDSATGELFF | TGTGCCAGCAGCGTAGACTCGGCCACCGGGGAGCTGTTTTTT
- | TRBJ2-3 | TRBV11-2 | - | CASSLDGADRVTDTQYF | TGTGCCAGCAGCTTAGATGGCGCGGACAGAGTCACAGATACGCAGTATTTT
TRBD2 | TRBJ2-5 | TRBV5-1 | - | CASSPGTSVETQYF | TGCGCCAGCAGCCCGGGCACTAGCGTAGAGACCCAGTACTTC
TRBD1 | TRBJ2-2 | TRBV2 | few | CASSDQGASGELFF | TGTGCCAGCAGTGACCAGGGGGCATCCGGGGAGCTGTTTTTT
TRBD1 | TRBJ1-1 | TRBV9 | few | CASSVVTGTWNTEAFF | TGTGCCAGCAGCGTAGTGACAGGGACCTGGAACACTGAAGCTTTCTTT
TRBD2 | TRBJ2-3 | TRBV9 | many | CASSVPGLATDTQYF | TGTGCCAGCAGCGTTCCGGGACTAGCCACAGATACGCAGTATTTT
- | TRBJ1-1 | TRBV7-9 | few | CASSLSQGNTEAFF | TGTGCCAGCAGCTTAAGTCAGGGTAACACTGAAGCTTTCTTT
- | TRBJ1-2 | TRBV28 | - | CASSFGGVSSYGYTF | TGTGCCAGCAGTTTTGGAGGGGTTAGCTCCTATGGCTACACCTTC
- | TRBJ2-6 | TRBV15 | - | CATSTLLVAGANVLTF | TGTGCCACCAGCACACTGCTGGTGGCTGGGGCCAACGTCCTGACTTTC
- | TRBJ2-3 | TRBV11-2 | few | CASSRSFDGTDTQYF | TGTGCCAGCAGCCGCTCCTTCGATGGCACAGATACGCAGTATTTT
- | TRBJ2-7 | TRBV20-1 | few | CSARQGNEQYF | TGCAGTGCTAGGCAGGGTAACGAGCAGTACTTC
- | TRBJ2-2 | TRBV7-9 | - | CASSYLFGELFF | TGTGCCAGCAGCTATTTGTTCGGGGAGCTGTTTTTT
- | TRBJ2-7 | TRBV5-5 | few | CASSPLGGNSYEQYF | TGTGCCAGCAGCCCTCTTGGCGGGAACTCCTACGAGCAGTACTTC
- | TRBJ1-2 | TRBV6-5 | - | CASSSGRRSGYTF | TGTGCCAGCAGTTCGGGCAGGCGGTCGGGCTACACCTTC
- | TRBJ2-3 | TRBV7-3 | many | CASSLNLGAQDTQYF | TGTGCCAGCAGCTTAAACCTAGGGGCGCAAGATACGCAGTATTTT
- | TRBJ2-3 | TRBV5-6 | few | CASSLLGERRTDTQYF | TGTGCCAGCAGCTTGTTAGGAGAAAGACGGACAGATACGCAGTATTTT
- | TRBJ2-6 | TRBV5-1 | few | CASSLVGGRGSGANVLTF | TGCGCCAGCAGCTTGGTCGGGGGCAGAGGCTCTGGGGCCAACGTCCTGACTTTC
- | TRBJ1-4 | TRBV27 | - | CASSPIQATNEKLFF | TGTGCCAGCAGTCCTATACAAGCAACTAATGAAAAACTGTTTTTT
- | TRBJ1-1 | TRBV5-4 | few | CASSRAWTENTEAFF | TGTGCCAGCAGTCGTGCGTGGACAGAGAACACTGAAGCTTTCTTT
- | TRBJ2-3 | TRBV29-1 | few | CSVALLTDTQYF | TGCAGCGTTGCTCTACTCACAGATACGCAGTATTTT
TRBD2 | TRBJ2-3 | TRBV7-9 | few | CASSSGASGSWGTDTQYF | TGTGCCAGCAGTTCTGGGGCTAGCGGGAGTTGGGGTACAGATACGCAGTATTTT
- | TRBJ1-5 | TRBV5-1 | - | CASSLDTGNQPQHF | TGCGCCAGCAGCTTGGACACCGGCAATCAGCCCCAGCATTTT
- | TRBJ1-5 | TRBV11-2 | - | CASSLVGQRNQPQHF | TGTGCCAGCAGCTTAGTTGGACAGAGAAATCAGCCCCAGCATTTT
TRBD1 | TRBJ2-7 | TRBV15 | - | CATSRGGQAGYEQYF | TGTGCCACCAGCAGAGGGGGACAGGCGGGTTACGAGCAGTACTTC
TRBD1 | TRBJ1-2 | TRBV19 | - | CASTTTGGYGYTF | TGTGCCAGTACCACGACAGGGGGCTATGGCTACACCTTC
- | TRBJ1-1 | TRBV6-6 | few | CASSYSRQTEAFF | TGTGCCAGCAGTTACTCAAGACAAACTGAAGCTTTCTTT